Below, 10 T cell receptor beta chains from the same sample are listed, as sequenced in a study of cytomegalovirus exposure and HLA in healthy donors. It was with 60 Vbeta and 13 Jbeta primers that the PCR ran. The table came from immunoSEQ multiplex PCR; TCRdb's copy has only in-frame clones and leaves some out. The sample records about 100,000 clones, 73% being singletons. The material sequenced was PBMCs. The receptors here all came from a man between 40 and 49 years old in good health and CMV-seronegative.

This sequence joins TRBV6-1 and TRBJ1-6, with 9 bases identical to TRBD1. The CDR3 covers 13 residues. Trimming cost V 10 bases and J 9 bases; bases outside gene matches: 7. The germline V gene encodes CDR1 MNHNS and CDR2 SASEGT. The CDR3 protein is CAIRDREISPLHF. The CDR3 nucleotides are TGTGCCATCAGGGACAGGGAGATTTCACCCCTCCACTTT.

This clone was seen more than once but under ten times. V gene TRBV15 combines with J gene TRBJ1-5; D is ambiguous. This CDR3 comprises 13 residues. With 0 bases removed from V and 6 bases from J, the gap between germline ends came to 6 bases. The germline CDR1 and CDR2 sequences are LNHNV and YYDKDF (reference sequence). The CDR3 coding sequence is TGTGCCACCAGCAGAGATAACGGTCAGCCCCAGCATTTT. Protein product: CATSRDNGQPQHF.

V gene TRBV10-3 combines with J gene TRBJ2-7, with D perhaps TRBD1 (5 bases). V was shortened by 0 bases and J by 6 bases, with 12 bases between the two germline ends. CDR3 size: 14 residues. The germline V gene encodes CDR1 ENHRY and CDR2 SYGVKD. The DNA for the CDR3 is TGTGCCATCAGTGAGTCGCGACAGACCAGCGAGCAGTACTTC. Protein product: CAISESRQTSEQYF.

This clone was counted a single time. The chain recombines TRBV6-6 with TRBJ1-4; 9 positions agree with TRBD1. Trimming at V came to 3 bases and at J to 6 bases, leaving 5 bases not matched to a gene. CDR1 is MNHNY, CDR2 SVGAGI, per germline (reference sequence). The CDR3 has 15 amino acids. CDR3 protein: CASSYTGGDYEKLFF. In DNA form, the CDR3 reads TGTGCCAGCAGTTATACAGGGGGCGATTATGAAAAACTGTTTTTT.

V usage is TRBV19 and J usage is TRBJ2-3; unclear D gene. The CDR3 runs to 14 residues. Germline-derived CDR1 and CDR2 are LNHDA and SQIVND (reference sequence). Between the trimmed V and J ends, which lost 3 bases and 2 bases, there was a span of 9 bases. The CDR3 sequence: CASSIPDYTDTQYF. The CDR3 DNA reads as TGTGCCAGTAGTATCCCAGATTACACAGATACGCAGTATTTT.

This sequence joins TRBV18 and TRBJ2-2; the match to TRBD1 covers 9 bases. Looked up from germline, CDR1 is KGHSH and CDR2 is LQKENI. The CDR3 loop spans 16 amino acids. V lost 3 bases, J lost 4 bases, and 6 bases stayed unmatched. CDR3 nucleotide sequence: TGTGCCAGCTCACCCACGGGGACAGGGCCCACCGGGGAGCTGTTTTTT. This sequence encodes CASSPTGTGPTGELFF.

V gene TRBV6-4 combines with J gene TRBJ2-3; D remains ambiguous. The V end lost 4 bases, the J end lost 6 bases, and 11 bases lay between the germline ends. CDR1 and CDR2 from the germline V gene are MRHNA and SNTAGT. The CDR3 is made up of 13 amino acids. The CDR3 DNA reads as TGTGCCAGCAGTGTAGGAGCGAGGGATACGCAGTATTTT. Translated, it gives CASSVGARDTQYF.

The chain has TRBV5-1 and TRBJ2-7; D unclear. V was shortened by 2 bases and J by 3 bases, with 3 bases between the two germline ends. The V gene's germline CDR1 is SGHRS and CDR2 YFSETQ. CDR3 length equals 11 residues. The CDR3 DNA follows: TGCGCCAGCAGCTTTAACTACGAGCAGTACTTC. Its translation: CASSFNYEQYF.

The chain employs TRBV6-1 and TRBJ1-5, with TRBD1 identical over 10 bases. V gave up 3 bases and J gave up 9 bases; unmatched junction bases: 8. Germline loops: CDR1 MNHNS, CDR2 SASEGT. The CDR3 length is 15 residues. CDR3 nucleotides: TGTGCCAGCAGTGATGCGACAGGGGGCGAGGGGCCCCAGCATTTT. This gives the protein CASSDATGGEGPQHF.

The CDR3 reads CATNARDRGLYEQYF. In DNA, the CDR3 is TGTGCCACCAATGCTCGGGACAGGGGGTTGTACGAGCAGTACTTC. The chain carries TRBV27 and TRBJ2-7; TRBD1 aligns across 11 bases. Trimming removed 10 bases from V and 4 bases from J; junction bases left unmatched: 12. This CDR3 region has 15 residues. Looked up from germline, CDR1 is MNHEY and CDR2 is SMNVEV (reference sequence).